This TCR beta chain comes out of a study of cytotoxic CD8 clonotypes in ibrutinib-treated CLL listed by TCRdb under 2021. For context, the study as a whole: The cohort was composed of ten to eleven relapsed/refractory and roughly 14 treatment-naive patients; IGHV unmutated status was identified in roughly 18 patients. Partial responses were observed in about 25 patients and complete responses in 2; after a median follow-up of roughly 72 months, remission was maintained in roughly 15 patients and progression was observed in some twelve. Response samples were taken after a median of 12 months on treatment, ranging from about 6 to 40 months. On average, each sample yielded roughly 260,000 productive templates and over 90,000 productive rearrangements. Longitudinal samples were available for about 30% of the roughly 90 trial participants. Cryopreserved peripheral blood mononuclear cells were obtained prior to treatment, at the time of response, and at either disease progression or sustained remission.

For TCR beta library preparation, approximately 2.2 micrograms of genomic DNA were isolated from cryopreserved PBMCs. Longitudinal blood samples from CLL patients receiving ibrutinib monotherapy were subjected to high-throughput TCR beta sequencing. The patients took part in an open-label, single-center phase 2 trial of ibrutinib monotherapy. Beyond this particular receptor, the publication reports: Lymph node repertoires were not examined, and the timing of sampling was not matched between patients in sustained remission and those whose disease progressed. Public clonotypes were rare and either shrank or stayed stable during treatment, and the rise in clonality at ibrutinib response reflected expansion of private clonotypes. At ibrutinib response clonality went up, during sustained remission it held steady, and at progression it dropped back toward baseline. Baseline clonality was found to be higher than that of age-matched healthy donors and was strongly correlated with circulating CD8+ T-cell counts.

Each clonotype received, on average, approximately 9.9x coverage in deep resolution sequencing performed on a MiSeq, where the target depth lay between 1 in 1 million and 1 in 200,000 T cells. The immunoSEQ hsTCRB Kit was used to generate TCR beta libraries. For the original study's pipeline: Data were analyzed with ImmunoSEQ Data Assistant and ImmunoSEQ Analyzer, with V, D and J genes assigned per IMGT definitions. Clonality, which ranges from 0 to 1, was calculated by subtracting the normalized Shannon entropy of productive rearrangement frequencies from one. Only overrepresented clonotypes making up at least 0.05% of the repertoire of each patient were included in the public clonotype analysis. Roughly 13 repertoires from age-matched healthy donors, obtained from immuneACCESS, served as clonality controls. This immuneACCESS table, as held by TCRdb, lists in-frame sequences with V and J called but not all clones. Of the missing ones, under half trace to an unresolved V gene in checked studies; the others have no known cause. That table furnishes V, J and clone size, whereas the DNA furnished D and trimming. For this sample the table gives 33,000 or so clones, of which around 53% were detected only once. 18% of the sample goes to the ten largest clones.

From its cysteine to its phenylalanine, the CDR3 spans 12 amino acids. Here the CDR3 DNA is all that survives: 36 bases in frame from base 1. After removal of 6 bases from V and 5 bases from J, the junction retains 3 bases not matched to a gene. CDR1 and CDR2 (MNHEY, SMNVEV) derive from the germline V gene (reference sequence). A remark on this clone: The antigen it binds to is not known. No base quality information exists; no much larger clone differs at one position.

The sequences come from PBMCs, collected before ibrutinib treatment. This sequence originates from a human donor with chronic lymphocytic leukemia. Recombination connected TRBV27 to TRBJ1-2, with 7 bases aligning to TRBD1. The base sequence is TGTGCCAGCAGGACAGGGACATATGGCTACACCTTC. This codes for CASRTGTYGYTF.